This T cell receptor (beta chain) stems from a study of T cell responses to AZD1222 COVID-19 vaccine. Germline V lookup: CDR1 SEHNR, CDR2 FQNEAQ (reference sequence). CDR3 size: 15 residues. Trimming took off 3 bases at V and 8 bases at J, with 16 bases between the two ends. The method was immunoSEQ multiplex PCR; TCRdb's version includes in-frame clones alone and lacks a portion of them. There are some 110,000 clones in the sample; around 84% occur only once, and about 16% lies in the top ten. The sequencing used peripheral blood, collected 28 days after the second AZD1222 dose. This sequence joins TRBV7-9 and TRBJ1-4; maybe TRBD1 (5 bases). The clonotype originates from an adult who received the AZD1222 COVID-19 vaccine. The CDR3 here is CASSFGHRRDEKLFF. The CDR3, as DNA: TGTGCCAGCAGCTTCGGCCACAGGCGGGACGAAAAACTGTTTTTT.